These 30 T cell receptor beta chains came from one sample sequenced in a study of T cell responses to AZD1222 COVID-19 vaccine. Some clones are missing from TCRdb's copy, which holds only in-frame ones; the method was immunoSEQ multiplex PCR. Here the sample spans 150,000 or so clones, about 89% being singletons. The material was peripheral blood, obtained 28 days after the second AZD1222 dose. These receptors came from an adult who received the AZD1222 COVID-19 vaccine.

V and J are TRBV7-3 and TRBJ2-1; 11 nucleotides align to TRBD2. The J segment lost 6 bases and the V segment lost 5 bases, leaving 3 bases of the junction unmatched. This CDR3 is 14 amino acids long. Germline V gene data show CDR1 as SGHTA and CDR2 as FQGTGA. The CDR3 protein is CASSVTSGSNEQFF. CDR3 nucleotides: TGTGCCAGCAGCGTTACTAGCGGGAGCAATGAGCAGTTCTTC.

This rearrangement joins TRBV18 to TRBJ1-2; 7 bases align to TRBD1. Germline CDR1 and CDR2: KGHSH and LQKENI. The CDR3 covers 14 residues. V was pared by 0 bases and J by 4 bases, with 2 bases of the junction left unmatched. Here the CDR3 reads CASSPPGQLYGYTF. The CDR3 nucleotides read TGTGCCAGCTCACCACCGGGACAGCTCTATGGCTACACCTTC.

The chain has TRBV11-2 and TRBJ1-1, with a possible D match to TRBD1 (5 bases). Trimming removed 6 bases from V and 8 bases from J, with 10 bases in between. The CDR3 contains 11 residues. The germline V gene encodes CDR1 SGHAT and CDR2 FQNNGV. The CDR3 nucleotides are TGTGCCAGCAGTTCCAGGGTGGAAGCTTTCTTT. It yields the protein CASSSRVEAFF.

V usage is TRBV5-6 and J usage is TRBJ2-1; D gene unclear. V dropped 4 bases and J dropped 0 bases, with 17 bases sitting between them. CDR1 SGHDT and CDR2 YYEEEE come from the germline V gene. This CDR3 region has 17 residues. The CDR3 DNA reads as TGTGCCAGCAGCCCCGGAGCCCGCTGGGGCTCCTACAATGAGCAGTTCTTC. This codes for CASSPGARWGSYNEQFF.

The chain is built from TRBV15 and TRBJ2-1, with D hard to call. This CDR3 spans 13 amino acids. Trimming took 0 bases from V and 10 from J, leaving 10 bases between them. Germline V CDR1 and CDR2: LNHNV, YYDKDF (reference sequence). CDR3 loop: CATSRDVAMEQFF. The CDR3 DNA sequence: TGTGCCACCAGCAGAGATGTAGCAATGGAGCAGTTCTTC.

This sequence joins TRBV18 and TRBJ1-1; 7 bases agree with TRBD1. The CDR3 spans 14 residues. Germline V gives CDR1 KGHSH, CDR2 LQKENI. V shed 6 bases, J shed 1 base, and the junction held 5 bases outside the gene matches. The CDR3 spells CASSPTGWNTEAFF. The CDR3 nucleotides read TGTGCCAGCTCCCCGACAGGGTGGAACACTGAAGCTTTCTTT.

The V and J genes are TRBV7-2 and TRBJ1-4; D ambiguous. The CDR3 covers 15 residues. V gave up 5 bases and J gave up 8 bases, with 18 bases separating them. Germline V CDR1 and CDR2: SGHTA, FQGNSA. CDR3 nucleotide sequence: TGTGCCAGCAGCCTAAACACAAAGGGAACCGAAAAACTGTTTTTT. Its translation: CASSLNTKGTEKLFF.

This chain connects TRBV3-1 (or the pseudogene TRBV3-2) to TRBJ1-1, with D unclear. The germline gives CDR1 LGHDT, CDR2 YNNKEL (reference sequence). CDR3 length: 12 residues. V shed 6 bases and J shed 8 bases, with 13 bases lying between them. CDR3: CASSRGQLEAFF. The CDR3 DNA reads TGTGCCAGCAGTCGAGGGCAACTAGAAGCTTTCTTT.

Here the CDR3 DNA reads TGTGCCAGCAGTGAATACCCCTATCAGCCCCAGCATTTT. This translates into CASSEYPYQPQHF. This chain joins TRBV6-1 and TRBJ1-5, with unresolved D. V dropped 2 bases and J dropped 5 bases, with 7 bases sitting between them. Germline V gene sequence: CDR1 MNHNS, CDR2 SASEGT. CDR3 length equals 13 residues.

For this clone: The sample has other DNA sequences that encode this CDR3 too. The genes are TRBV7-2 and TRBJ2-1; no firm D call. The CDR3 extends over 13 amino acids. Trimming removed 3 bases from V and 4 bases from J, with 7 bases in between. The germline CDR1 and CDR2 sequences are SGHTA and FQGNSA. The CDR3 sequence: CASSLALYNEQFF. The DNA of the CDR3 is TGTGCCAGCAGCTTGGCACTTTACAATGAGCAGTTCTTC.

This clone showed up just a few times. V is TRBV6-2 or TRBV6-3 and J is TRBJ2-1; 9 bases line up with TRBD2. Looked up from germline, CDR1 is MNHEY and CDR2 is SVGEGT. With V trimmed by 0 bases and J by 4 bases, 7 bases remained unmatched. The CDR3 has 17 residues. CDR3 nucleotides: TGTGCCAGCAGTTACTCCCCCCCTAGCGGGGTATACAATGAGCAGTTCTTC. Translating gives CASSYSPPSGVYNEQFF.

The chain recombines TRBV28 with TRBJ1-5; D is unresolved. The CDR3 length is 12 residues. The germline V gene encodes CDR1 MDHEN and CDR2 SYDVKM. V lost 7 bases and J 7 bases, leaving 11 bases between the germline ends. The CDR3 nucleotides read TGTGCCAGCAAGAGTGGGGTACAGCCCCAGCATTTT. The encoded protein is CASKSGVQPQHF.

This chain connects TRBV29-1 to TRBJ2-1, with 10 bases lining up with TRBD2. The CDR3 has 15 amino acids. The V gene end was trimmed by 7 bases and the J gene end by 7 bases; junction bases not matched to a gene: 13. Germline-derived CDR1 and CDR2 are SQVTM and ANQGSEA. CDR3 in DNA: TGCAGCGCTGGCGATAGCGGGAGGCCGGGGAATGAGCAGTTCTTC. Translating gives CSAGDSGRPGNEQFF.

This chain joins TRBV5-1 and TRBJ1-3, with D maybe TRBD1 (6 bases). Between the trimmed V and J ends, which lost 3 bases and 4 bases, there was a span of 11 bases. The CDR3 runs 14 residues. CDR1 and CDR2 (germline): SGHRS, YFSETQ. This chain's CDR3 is CASSSPGAGNTIYF. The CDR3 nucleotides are TGCGCCAGCAGCTCTCCAGGGGCCGGAAACACCATATATTTT.

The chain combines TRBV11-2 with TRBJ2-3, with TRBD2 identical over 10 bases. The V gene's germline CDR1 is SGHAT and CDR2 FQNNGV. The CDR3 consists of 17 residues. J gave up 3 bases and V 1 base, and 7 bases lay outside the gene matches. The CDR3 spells CASSLVLAGVRTDTQYF. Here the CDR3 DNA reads TGTGCCAGCAGCTTAGTGCTAGCGGGGGTGCGGACAGATACGCAGTATTTT.

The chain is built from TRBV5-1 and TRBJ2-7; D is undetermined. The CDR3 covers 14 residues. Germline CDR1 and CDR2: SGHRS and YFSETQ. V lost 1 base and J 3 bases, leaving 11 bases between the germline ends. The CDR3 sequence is CASSLTTSSYEQYF. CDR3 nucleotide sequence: TGCGCCAGCAGCTTGACTACCTCCAGCTACGAGCAGTACTTC.

Here the CDR3 reads CASSLEGLNSPLHF. The CDR3 nucleotides read TGTGCCAGCAGCTTGGAAGGTCTGAATTCACCCCTCCACTTT. The J gene is TRBJ1-6, the V gene TRBV5-4, with D unresolved. Per germline, CDR1 SGHNT and CDR2 YYREEE (reference sequence). The V end was cut by 0 bases, the J end by 7 bases, with 8 bases between. CDR3 length equals 14 residues.

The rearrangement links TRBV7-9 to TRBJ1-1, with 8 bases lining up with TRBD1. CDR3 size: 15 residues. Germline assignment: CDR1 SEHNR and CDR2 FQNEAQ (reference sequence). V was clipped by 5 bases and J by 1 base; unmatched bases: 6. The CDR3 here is CASSPMDRANTEAFF. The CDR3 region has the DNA TGTGCCAGCAGCCCTATGGACAGGGCGAACACTGAAGCTTTCTTT.

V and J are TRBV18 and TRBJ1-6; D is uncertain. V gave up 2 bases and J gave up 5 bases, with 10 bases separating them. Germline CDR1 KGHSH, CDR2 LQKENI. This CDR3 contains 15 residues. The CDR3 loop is CASSPFSKNNSPLHF. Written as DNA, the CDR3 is TGTGCCAGCTCACCATTCTCCAAGAATAATTCACCCCTCCACTTT.

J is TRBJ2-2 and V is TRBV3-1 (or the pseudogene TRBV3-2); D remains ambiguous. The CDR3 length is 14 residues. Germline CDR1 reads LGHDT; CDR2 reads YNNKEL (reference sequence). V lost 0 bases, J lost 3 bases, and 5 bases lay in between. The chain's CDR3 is CASSQESHTGELFF. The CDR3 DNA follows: TGTGCCAGCAGCCAAGAAAGTCACACCGGGGAGCTGTTTTTT.

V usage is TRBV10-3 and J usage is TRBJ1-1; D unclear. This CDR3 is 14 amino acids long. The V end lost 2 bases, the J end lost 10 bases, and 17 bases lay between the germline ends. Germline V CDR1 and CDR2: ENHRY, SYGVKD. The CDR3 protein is CAISEALPGGRAFF. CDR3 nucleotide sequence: TGTGCCATCAGTGAGGCGCTCCCCGGCGGCCGAGCTTTCTTT.

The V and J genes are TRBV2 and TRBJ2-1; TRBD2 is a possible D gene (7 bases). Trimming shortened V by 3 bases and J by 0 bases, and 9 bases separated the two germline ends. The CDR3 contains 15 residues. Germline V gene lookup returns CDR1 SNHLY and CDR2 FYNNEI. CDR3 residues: CASSDAGASYNEQFF. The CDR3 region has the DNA TGTGCCAGCAGTGACGCGGGGGCCTCCTACAATGAGCAGTTCTTC.

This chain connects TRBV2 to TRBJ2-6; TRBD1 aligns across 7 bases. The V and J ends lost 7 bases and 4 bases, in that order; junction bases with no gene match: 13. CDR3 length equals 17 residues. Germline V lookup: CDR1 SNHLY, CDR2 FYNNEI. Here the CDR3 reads CASTILGQFTGANVLTF. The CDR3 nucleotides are TGTGCCAGCACCATATTGGGACAGTTCACAGGGGCCAACGTCCTGACTTTC.

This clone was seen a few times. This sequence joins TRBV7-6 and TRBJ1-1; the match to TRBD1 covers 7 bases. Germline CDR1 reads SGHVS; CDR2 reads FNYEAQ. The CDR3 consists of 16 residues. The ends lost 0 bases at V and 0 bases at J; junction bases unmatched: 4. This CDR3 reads CASSLAGGQLNTEAFF. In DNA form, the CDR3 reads TGTGCCAGCAGCTTAGCAGGGGGACAGTTGAACACTGAAGCTTTCTTT.

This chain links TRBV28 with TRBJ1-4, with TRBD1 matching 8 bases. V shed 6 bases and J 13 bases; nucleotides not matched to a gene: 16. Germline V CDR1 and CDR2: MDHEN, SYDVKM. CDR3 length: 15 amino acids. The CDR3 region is CASRPQGAPLVGLFF. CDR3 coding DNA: TGTGCCAGCAGACCCCAGGGGGCCCCCCTCGTAGGACTGTTTTTT.

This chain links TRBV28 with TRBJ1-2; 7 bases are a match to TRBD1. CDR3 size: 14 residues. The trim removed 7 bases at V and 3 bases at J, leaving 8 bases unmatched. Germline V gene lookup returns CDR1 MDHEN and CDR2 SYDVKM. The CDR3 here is CASISGGLDYGYTF. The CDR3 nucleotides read TGTGCCAGCATCTCAGGGGGGCTTGACTATGGCTACACCTTC.

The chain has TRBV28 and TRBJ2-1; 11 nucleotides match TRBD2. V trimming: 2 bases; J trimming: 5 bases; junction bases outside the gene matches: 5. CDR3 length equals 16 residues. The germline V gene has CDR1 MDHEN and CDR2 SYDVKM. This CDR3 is CASSLASSGGNNEQFF. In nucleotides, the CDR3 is TGTGCCAGCAGTTTAGCGTCTAGCGGGGGGAACAATGAGCAGTTCTTC.

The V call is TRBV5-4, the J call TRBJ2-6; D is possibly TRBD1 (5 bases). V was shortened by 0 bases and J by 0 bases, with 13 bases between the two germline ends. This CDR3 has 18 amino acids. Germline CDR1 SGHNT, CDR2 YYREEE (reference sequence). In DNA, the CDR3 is TGTGCCAGCAGCTTGGAGGGGCGGTGGGACTCTGGGGCCAACGTCCTGACTTTC. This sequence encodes CASSLEGRWDSGANVLTF.

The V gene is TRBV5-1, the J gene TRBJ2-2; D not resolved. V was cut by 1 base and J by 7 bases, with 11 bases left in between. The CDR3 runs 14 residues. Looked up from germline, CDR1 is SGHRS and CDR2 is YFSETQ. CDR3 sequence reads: CASSLYKSDGELFF. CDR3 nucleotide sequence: TGCGCCAGCAGCTTGTATAAGAGTGACGGGGAGCTGTTTTTT.

The DNA for the CDR3 is TGTGCCAGCAGCACCGGACAGGGGGGAAGCAATCAGCCCCAGCATTTT. Amino acids: CASSTGQGGSNQPQHF. This rearrangement joins TRBV5-6 to TRBJ1-5; 10 positions match TRBD1. With 4 bases clipped from V and 1 base from J, the junction kept 5 bases outside the gene matches. The CDR3 loop spans 16 amino acids. Germline lookup yields CDR1 SGHDT and CDR2 YYEEEE.